This T cell receptor (beta chain) was documented in a study of control samples from healthy donors and cancer patients. Unmatched junction bases numbered 12, after V lost 2 bases and J lost 7 bases. CDR3 length: 16 residues. In germline, CDR1 is SGHRS, CDR2 YFSETQ. Clones were sequenced by immunoSEQ multiplex PCR, and TCRdb holds only the in-frame ones, with some missing. This sample has just under 100,000 clones, with roughly 93% found just once. This sequence originates from a man aged 18 to 35 in good health. This chain uses TRBV5-1 with TRBJ1-2; the match to TRBD1 covers 9 bases. Sequenced input: blood. For the CDR3, the DNA is TGCGCCAGCAGCTTTGATTCCCCCCGGGACAGGGTTGGCTACACCTTC. Its translation is CASSFDSPRDRVGYTF.